This T cell receptor beta chain came from a study of response to subunit inactivated influenza vaccine. This clonotype has a handful of counts. The J segment lost 6 bases and the V segment lost 4 bases, leaving 11 bases of the junction unmatched. Germline assignment: CDR1 DFQATT and CDR2 SNEGSKA (reference sequence). The CDR3 runs to 14 residues. TCRdb re-called the RT-PCR reads through MiXCR, storing one row per CDR3 protein. The sample has about 570,000 distinct CDR3 sequences, 11% seen once; the top ten hold approximately 10%. In addition, the sample was reused for a study of T cells expressing NK-cell markers. As reported in that work: It was by 5'RACE template switching with UMIs that TCR beta cDNA was made. The eight sequenced donors comprised seven who were HCMV-seropositive and one who was seronegative. Several experiments employed an anti-gamma-delta TCR antibody to confine sorting to alpha-beta TCR T cells. A range of about 1.0-8% of CD8+ T cells consisted of dominant NKG2C+ clonotypes in 5 or 6 donors. HCMV specificity of expanded NKG2C+ T cell clones remained unclear.

Material: PBMCs from blood, obtained on the day of vaccination. V gene TRBV20-1 combines with J gene TRBJ1-2, with 7 positions matching TRBD1. The receptor comes from a man aged 45-65 years who received an inactivated influenza vaccine. CDR3 nucleotide sequence: TGCAGTGCTATAGGAGGGGGGGACAGCCATGGCTACACCTTC. This sequence encodes CSAIGGGDSHGYTF.